This TCR beta chain was captured in a study of T cells of healthy individuals. A single record per CDR3 protein comes from TCRdb applying MiXCR to the 5' RACE reads. The sample consists of 53,000 or so distinct CDR3 sequences, roughly 14% of them appearing once. Germline assignment: CDR1 SGHVS and CDR2 FNYEAQ. This CDR3 comprises 15 residues. V lost 0 bases, J lost 3 bases, and 1 base stayed unmatched. The TCR comes from a human donor in good health. This sequence joins TRBV7-6 and TRBJ2-2, with 7 bases matching TRBD2. DNA for the CDR3: TGTGCCAGCAGCTTAGCTAGCGGGTACACCGGGGAGCTGTTTTTT. This encodes CASSLASGYTGELFF.